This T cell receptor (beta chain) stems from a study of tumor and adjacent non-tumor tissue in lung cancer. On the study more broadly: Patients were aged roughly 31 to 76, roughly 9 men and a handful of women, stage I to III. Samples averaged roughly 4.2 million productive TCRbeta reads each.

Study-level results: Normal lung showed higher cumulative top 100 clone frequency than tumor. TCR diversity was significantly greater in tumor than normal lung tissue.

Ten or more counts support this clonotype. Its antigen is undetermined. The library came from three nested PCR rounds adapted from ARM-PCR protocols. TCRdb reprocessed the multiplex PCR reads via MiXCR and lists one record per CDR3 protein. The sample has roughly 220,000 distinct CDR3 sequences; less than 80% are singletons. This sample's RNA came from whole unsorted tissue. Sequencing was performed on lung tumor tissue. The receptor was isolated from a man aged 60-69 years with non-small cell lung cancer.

In nucleotides, the CDR3 is TGTGCCAGCAGCTTAGGTGGGGACAGGAGAACGCAGCCCCAGCATTTT. Translation: CASSLGGDRRTQPQHF. The chain is built from TRBV7-8 and TRBJ1-5, with 8 bases identical to TRBD1. The ends lost 1 base at V and 7 bases at J; junction bases unmatched: 9. This CDR3 spans 16 amino acids. Germline assignment: CDR1 SGHVS and CDR2 FQNEAQ.